This is a list of T cell receptor beta chains from one sample in a study of blood T cells in healthy people across ages. TCRdb re-called the 5' RACE reads with MiXCR, one entry per CDR3 protein. The sample lists around 1,000,000 distinct CDR3 sequences, roughly 24% occurring once. These data also formed part of another study, on T cells of mothers and their children.

The specimen was blood. All receptors derive from a girl aged 2 to 10 in good health. CDR3s include the opening cysteine and the closing phenylalanine or tryptophan.

V gene	J gene	CDR3 protein
TRBV7-9	TRBJ2-5	CASSLMEGASETQYF
TRBV7-3	-	CASSVTSGSSYEQYF
TRBV15	TRBJ1-4	CATSTTRTAQDEKLFF
TRBV4-3	TRBJ2-1	CASSQDSGGVLFF
TRBV29-1	TRBJ1-1	CSVSTMNTEAFF
TRBV7-2	TRBJ1-2	CASSLYVGAQSGYTF
TRBV7-9	TRBJ2-5	CASSWGQTVQETQYF
TRBV15	TRBJ2-7	CATSLGTGKPGYEQYF
TRBV11-2	TRBJ2-7	CASSLHGGSYEQYF
TRBV7-3	TRBJ1-6	CASSFKAVTSSYNSPLHF
TRBV4-2	TRBJ2-1	CASSQDGSGRPEQFF
TRBV2	TRBJ1-2	CASSDQGAHYGYTF
TRBV9	TRBJ1-1	CASSAQNQGAHTEAFF
TRBV20-1	TRBJ2-3	CSARKRFLTDTQYF
TRBV20-1	TRBJ2-7	CSASQGLAPYEQYF
TRBV6-5	TRBJ2-5	CASSLVTGLKETQYF
TRBV20-1	TRBJ2-1	CSAIGLVVYNEQFF
TRBV12-3/TRBV12-4	TRBJ2-4	CASSRRDRGNIQYF
TRBV15	TRBJ1-4	CATAREPGGTNEKLFF
TRBV7-9	TRBJ2-3	CASTSPLAGGSTDTQYF
TRBV7-9	TRBJ2-5	CASSLGVGQAQETQYF